This T cell receptor beta chain derives from a study of Graves' ophthalmopathy and Graves' hyperthyroidism. Study-level points and caveats: Sensitivity reached roughly 71% and specificity under 85% when the model predicted ophthalmopathy progression.

Looked up from germline, CDR1 is DFQATT and CDR2 is SNEGSKA (reference sequence). This CDR3 spans 14 amino acids. V lost 6 bases to trimming and J lost 1 base, with 16 bases between them. Each donor who had ophthalmopathy showed moderate-to-severe activity, a CAS of ≥3, a NOSPECS of ≥4, and a duration under 3 months. Patients were diagnosed from clinical symptoms, serum thyroxine, TRAb, thyroid ultrasound and orbital computed tomography. As to this clonotype: What it binds is unknown.

RNA transcripts provided the template for amplifying TCR beta CDR3 regions. HTBI primers were used in a first-round RT-PCR, which preceded a second-round multiplex PCR. TCRdb re-analysed the multiplex PCR reads in MiXCR, keeping a single row per CDR3 protein. The sample contains fewer than 400,000 distinct CDR3 sequences, around 18% of which appear only once. The chain joins TRBV20-1 to TRBJ2-7; tentative D call: TRBD2 (6 bases). The TCR was taken from a woman younger than 30 with Graves' ophthalmopathy. The sequencing input was peripheral blood. CDR3: CSAYPEGRSYEQYF. DNA for the CDR3: TGCAGTGCCTACCCGGAGGGACGGTCCTACGAGCAGTACTTC.